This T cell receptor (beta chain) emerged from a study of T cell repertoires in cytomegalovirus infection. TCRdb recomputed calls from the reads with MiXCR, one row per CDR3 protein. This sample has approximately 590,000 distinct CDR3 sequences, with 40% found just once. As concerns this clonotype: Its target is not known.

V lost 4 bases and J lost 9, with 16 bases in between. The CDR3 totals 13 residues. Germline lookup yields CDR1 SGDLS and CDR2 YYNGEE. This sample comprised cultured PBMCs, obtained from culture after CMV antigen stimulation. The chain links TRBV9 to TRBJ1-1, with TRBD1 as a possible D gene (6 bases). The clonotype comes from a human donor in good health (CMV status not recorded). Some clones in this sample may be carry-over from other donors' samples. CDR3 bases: TGTGCCAGCAGCCCCTTGGGGGGGCGTCAAGCTTTCTTT. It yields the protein CASSPLGGRQAFF.